This T cell receptor beta chain was sequenced for a study of cytomegalovirus exposure and HLA in healthy donors. Study-level points and caveats: Presence/absence analysis assumed near-uniform sequencing depth across donors.

The PCR made use of 60 Vbeta and 13 Jbeta primers. Here immunoSEQ multiplex PCR was the method, and the copy in TCRdb shows in-frame clones only, minus some. The data hold roughly 220,000 clones, with roughly 80% observed a single time. This clone has a single count. Its antigen is unknown. The limits of the CDR3 on the DNA are not certain, so only TCRdb's listed CDR3 is given. The CDR3 numbers 11 amino acids, ends counted. Germline lookup yields CDR1 GTSNPN and CDR2 SVGIG (reference sequence). The sequencing input was PBMCs. The TCR was taken from a middle-aged woman in good health and CMV-seronegative. The chain joins TRBV30 to TRBJ2-7; the table's D call, TRBD1, has no DNA check behind it. The CDR3 reads CAWSVAGGSYF.